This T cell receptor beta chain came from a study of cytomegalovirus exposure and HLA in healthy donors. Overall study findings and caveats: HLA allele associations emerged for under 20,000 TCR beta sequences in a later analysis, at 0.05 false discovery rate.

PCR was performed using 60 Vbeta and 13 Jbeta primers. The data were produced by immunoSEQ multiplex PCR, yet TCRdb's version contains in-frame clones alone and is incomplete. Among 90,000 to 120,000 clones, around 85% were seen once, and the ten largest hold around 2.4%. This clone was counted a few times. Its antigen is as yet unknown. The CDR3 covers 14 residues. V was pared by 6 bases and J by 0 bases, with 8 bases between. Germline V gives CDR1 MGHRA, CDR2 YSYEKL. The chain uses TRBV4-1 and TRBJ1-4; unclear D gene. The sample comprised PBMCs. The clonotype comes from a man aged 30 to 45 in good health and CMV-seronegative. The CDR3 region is CASRLSATNEKLFF. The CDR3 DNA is TGCGCCAGCAGGTTGTCTGCAACTAATGAAAAACTGTTTTTT.